This is a list of T cell receptor beta chains from one sample in a study of beta chain features in type 1 diabetes. Generated by immunoSEQ multiplex PCR, the TCRdb table keeps only in-frame clones and is missing some. The sample has under 150,000 clones; around 9% are singletons. The specimen was central memory CD4+ T cells from blood. The receptors were sampled from a man in his thirties or forties with type 1 diabetes. Both conserved end residues are part of each CDR3. A D gene is named only where the DNA matches it firmly. Size values are once, few and many counts, or a class for expanded clones, and some rows have none.

-,TRBJ1-1,-,TRBV6-5,CASSYSRGGDTEAFF,TGTGCCAGCAGTTACTCGAGAGGAGGGGACACTGAAGCTTTCTTT
TRBD1,TRBJ1-1,few,TRBV19,CASSIGGRRTGGVYTEAFF,TGTGCCAGTAGTATAGGTGGTCGGAGGACAGGGGGCGTGTACACTGAAGCTTTCTTT
-,TRBJ2-4,-,TRBV28,CASSKTGLDIQYF,TGTGCCAGCAGCAAAACAGGGTTGGACATTCAGTACTTC
-,TRBJ2-2,few,TRBV5-6,CASSLIVTNTGELFF,TGTGCCAGCAGCTTGATAGTGACGAACACCGGGGAGCTGTTTTTT
TRBD2,TRBJ2-1,-,TRBV7-2,CASSTPRLAGTSYNEQFF,TGTGCCAGCAGCACACCGAGACTAGCGGGGACCTCCTACAATGAGCAGTTCTTC
TRBD2,TRBJ2-2,many,TRBV28,CATLGRASGELFF,TGTGCCACCCTCGGGAGGGCGTCCGGGGAGCTGTTTTTT
TRBD1,TRBJ2-7,many,TRBV29-1,CSVEGRGQGVNEQYF,TGCAGCGTGGAGGGTCGTGGACAGGGTGTCAACGAGCAGTACTTC
-,TRBJ2-1,medium-sized,TRBV11-1,CASSSKRESYNEQFF,TGTGCCAGCAGCTCTAAGAGGGAATCCTACAATGAGCAGTTCTTC
TRBD1,TRBJ1-1,-,TRBV18,CASSTGQSLGNTEAFF,TGTGCCAGCTCGACGGGACAGTCGTTGGGGAACACTGAAGCTTTCTTT
-,TRBJ2-1,many,TRBV9,CASSRLPGGLNEQFF,TGTGCCAGCAGTCGCCTACCGGGGGGCCTTAATGAGCAGTTCTTC
-,TRBJ2-1,few,TRBV5-1,CASSLAQVGYNEQFF,TGCGCCAGCAGCTTGGCTCAGGTGGGCTACAATGAGCAGTTCTTC
TRBD1,TRBJ1-1,-,TRBV5-1,CASTDTGGRGTEAFF,TGCGCCAGCACCGATACAGGGGGAAGAGGGACTGAAGCTTTCTTT
TRBD2,TRBJ2-3,few,TRBV5-4,CASSMSGGGTDTQYF,TGTGCCAGCAGCATGAGCGGGGGGGGCACAGATACGCAGTATTTT
TRBD1,TRBJ1-6,-,TRBV5-1,CASSLGQGNSPLHF,TGCGCCAGCAGCTTGGGACAGGGAAATTCACCCCTCCACTTT
TRBD1,TRBJ2-7,few,TRBV2,CASSQPDRVREQYF,TGTGCCAGCAGTCAACCGGACAGGGTCCGCGAGCAGTACTTC
-,TRBJ2-1,-,TRBV20-1,CSPYSGYEQFF,TGCAGCCCGTACTCGGGTTACGAGCAGTTCTTC
TRBD2,TRBJ2-5,-,TRBV25-1,CASQVGRTSGEETQYF,TGTGCCAGCCAAGTTGGGAGGACTAGCGGGGAAGAGACCCAGTACTTC